The 18 T cell receptor beta chains presented below share a single source sample, sequenced in a study of glioma-infiltrating T cells after dendritic cell vaccination. TCRdb keeps only in-frame clones here, not all; method: immunoSEQ multiplex PCR. The sample yields 80,000 to 100,000 clones, around three quarters seen once. Source: blood, taken before dendritic cell vaccination. The receptors originated from a human donor with glioblastoma.

This clone was seen only a few times. V gene TRBV19 combines with J gene TRBJ1-5; 8 bases fit TRBD1. From germline, CDR1 is LNHDA and CDR2 SQIVND (reference sequence). J gave up 4 bases and V 2 bases, and 4 bases lay outside the gene matches. The CDR3 covers 15 residues. This CDR3 is CASSIFRGLNQPQHF. CDR3 sequence (DNA): TGTGCCAGTAGTATATTCAGGGGGCTGAATCAGCCCCAGCATTTT.

The chain couples TRBV4-1 to TRBJ1-1, with 8 nucleotides matching TRBD1. The CDR3 has 15 amino acids. Germline trimming cut 4 bases from V and 4 bases from J; bases unmatched to any gene: 8. CDR1 and CDR2 from the germline V gene are MGHRA and YSYEKL. DNA for the CDR3: TGCGCCAGCAGCCTCGGACAGGGCGAAGGCACTGAAGCTTTCTTT. Amino acids: CASSLGQGEGTEAFF.

The chain couples TRBV6-5 to TRBJ2-1; 7 bases agree with TRBD1. J was trimmed by 5 bases and V by 4 bases; bases with no gene match: 11. CDR1 and CDR2 (germline): MNHEY, SVGAGI. The CDR3 totals 16 residues. The CDR3 loop is CASSLGQKILNNEQFF. The CDR3 nucleotides are TGTGCCAGCAGTTTGGGACAGAAAATATTAAACAATGAGCAGTTCTTC.

This clone has more than one count but fewer than ten. The gene calls are TRBV19 and TRBJ2-5; no firm D call. This CDR3 region has 13 residues. Germline V lookup: CDR1 LNHDA, CDR2 SQIVND (reference sequence). Trimming shortened V by 7 bases and J by 2 bases, and 11 bases separated the two germline ends. The CDR3 protein is CASTNRAQETQYF. CDR3 nucleotide sequence: TGTGCCAGTACAAATCGAGCACAAGAGACCCAGTACTTC.

The rearrangement links TRBV28 to TRBJ1-2; 7 bases line up with TRBD1. V lost 7 bases to trimming and J lost 4 bases; unmatched junction nucleotides: 9. The CDR3 has 14 amino acids. CDR1 is MDHEN and CDR2 is SYDVKM in the germline V gene. In DNA form, the CDR3 reads TGTGCCAGCACGCCGGGACAGACTTCCTATGGCTACACCTTC. Protein sequence: CASTPGQTSYGYTF.

The gene calls are TRBV7-8 and TRBJ2-5; 13 bases agree with TRBD2. The CDR3 totals 15 residues. J lost 9 bases, V lost 2 bases, and 6 bases had no gene match. Germline V gives CDR1 SGHVS, CDR2 FQNEAQ. The CDR3 here is CASSLSRTSGGPQYF. The CDR3 nucleotides read TGTGCCAGCAGCTTATCCCGGACTAGCGGGGGCCCCCAGTACTTC. The entire variable domain, with the rest obtained from reference TRBV7-8 and TRBJ2-5, is as follows: GAGVSQSPRYKVAKRGQDVALRCDPISGHVSLFWYQQALGQGPEFLTYFQNEAQLDKSGLPSDRFFAERPEGSVSTLKIQRTQQEDSAVYLCASSLSRTSGGPQYFGPGTRLLVL.

This clone was counted once. The V call is TRBV6-1, the J call TRBJ1-3; D remains unclear. Germline CDR1 reads MNHNS; CDR2 reads SASEGT. The CDR3 has 15 amino acids. The V gene lost 0 bases and the J gene lost 1 base, with 7 bases spanning the gap. Here the CDR3 reads CASSEADFSGNTIYF. CDR3 nucleotides: TGTGCCAGCAGTGAAGCGGACTTTTCTGGAAACACCATATATTTT.

The rearrangement uses TRBV2 and TRBJ1-2; D is ambiguous. The V gene lost 7 bases and the J gene lost 3 bases, with 15 bases spanning the gap. Looked up from germline, CDR1 is SNHLY and CDR2 is FYNNEI. The CDR3 loop spans 14 amino acids. CDR3 in DNA: TGTGCCAGCAAGTTTGGCCAGGCTCACTATGGCTACACCTTC. Encoded protein: CASKFGQAHYGYTF.

This clone was found once. The J gene is TRBJ2-7, the V gene TRBV7-9; 8 bases agree with TRBD1. CDR1 is SEHNR, CDR2 FQNEAQ, per germline (reference sequence). Trimming at V came to 5 bases and at J to 2 bases, leaving 5 bases not matched to a gene. This CDR3 is built from 14 residues. The CDR3 DNA sequence: TGTGCCAGCAGCCCGGACAGGGCCCCCTACGAGCAGTACTTC. As protein: CASSPDRAPYEQYF.

V is TRBV5-1 and J is TRBJ1-1, with D perhaps TRBD1 (6 bases). The CDR3 spans 14 residues. Trimming removed 4 bases from V and 7 bases from J, with 17 bases in between. Germline V gene lookup returns CDR1 SGHRS and CDR2 YFSETQ. CDR3 nucleotides: TGCGCCAGCAGCCTGGAACAGGGTTTTGGTGAAGCTTTCTTT. Its protein is CASSLEQGFGEAFF.

The V gene is TRBV30, the J gene TRBJ2-7, with a weak D call TRBD2 (6 bases). V was shortened by 6 bases and J by 0 bases, with 6 bases between the two germline ends. Germline lookup yields CDR1 GTSNPN and CDR2 SVGIG (reference sequence). The CDR3 runs 11 residues. Written as DNA, the CDR3 is TGTGCCTGCGGGAGCTCCTACGAGCAGTACTTC. Translated: CACGSSYEQYF.

J is TRBJ1-3 and V is TRBV7-9, with unresolved D. The CDR3 spans 13 residues. The V end was cut by 4 bases, the J end by 3 bases, with 7 bases between. CDR1 is SEHNR, CDR2 FQNEAQ, per germline (reference sequence). The CDR3 nucleotides are TGTGCCAGCAGCTCGGGTGTTGGAAACACCATATATTTT. Its protein product is CASSSGVGNTIYF.

The J gene is TRBJ2-1, the V gene TRBV7-2; the match to TRBD1 covers 7 bases. V dropped 3 bases and J dropped 1; count of bases not matched to a gene: 3. The CDR3 sequence is 15 residues long. Per the germline V gene, CDR1 is SGHTA and CDR2 is FQGNSA. The CDR3 here is CASSFRGTSYNEQFF. CDR3 nucleotides: TGTGCCAGCAGCTTCAGGGGGACATCCTACAATGAGCAGTTCTTC.

The chain uses TRBV5-1 and TRBJ2-5, with 7 bases fitting TRBD1. Germline V gives CDR1 SGHRS, CDR2 YFSETQ. Trimming cost V 4 bases and J 3 bases; bases outside gene matches: 9. The CDR3 has 15 residues. The CDR3 DNA sequence: TGCGCCAGCAGCCGAGGGACAGCGATAGAAGAGACCCAGTACTTC. Amino acid sequence: CASSRGTAIEETQYF.

This clone was detected only once. The chain combines TRBV2 with TRBJ2-5, with D hard to call. V lost 2 bases, J lost 7 bases, and 8 bases lay in between. The germline V gene encodes CDR1 SNHLY and CDR2 FYNNEI. The CDR3 has 12 amino acids. CDR3 nucleotides: TGTGCCAGCAGTGAACCTCCCGGGACCCAGTACTTC. Translating gives CASSEPPGTQYF.

This clone was observed a single time. At one end, the junction sequence differs from germline, possibly due to a read error. The rearrangement joins TRBV6-4 to TRBJ1-2; 9 nucleotides agree with TRBD1. This CDR3 has 14 amino acids. Germline CDR1 MRHNA, CDR2 SNTAGT. The CDR3 loop reads CASSAGTGTYGYTF. DNA for the CDR3: TGCGCCAGCAGTGCCGGGACAGGGACCTATGGCTACACCTTC.

This chain links TRBV7-6 with TRBJ1-5; TRBD1 might be the D (6 bases). Germline CDR1 and CDR2: SGHVS and FNYEAQ. This CDR3 has 16 residues. Trimming shortened V by 4 bases and J by 3 bases, and 16 bases separated the two germline ends. CDR3 region: CASSSLQGAINQPQHF. CDR3 coding DNA: TGTGCCAGCAGCTCCCTACAGGGTGCTATCAATCAGCCCCAGCATTTT.

This chain joins TRBV5-1 and TRBJ2-5; 9 bases are shared with TRBD2. The CDR3 consists of 16 residues. The J segment lost 5 bases and the V segment lost 4 bases, leaving 12 bases of the junction unmatched. CDR1 is SGHRS, CDR2 YFSETQ, per germline. CDR3 DNA sequence: TGCGCCAGCAGCCAGTCAAGCCTAGCGGGAATGGAGACCCAGTACTTC. Protein sequence: CASSQSSLAGMETQYF.